A selection of T cell receptor beta chains follows, all from one sample in a study of CD8 T cells in Susac syndrome. A single record per CDR3 protein comes from TCRdb applying MiXCR to the immunoSEQ multiplex PCR reads. The profile shows some 150,000 distinct CDR3 sequences, approximately 95% of them singletons. The sample consisted of CD4+ T cells from PBMCs. The receptor set was obtained from a human donor with Susac syndrome. Each CDR3 is given with its conserved first and last residue. A D gene is named only where the DNA matches it firmly. Only some rows state a clone size, as once, few, many or a class for expanded clones.

>once|TRBV20-1|TRBJ2-5|-
CSASFGRPGETQYF
>-|TRBV21-1|TRBJ1-4|-
CASSEFVGGTNEKLFF
>-|TRBV29-1|TRBJ2-3|TRBD1
CSVGIGTGITDTQYF
>-|TRBV20-1|TRBJ1-6|TRBD1
CSATRRGFGTDNSPLHF
>-|TRBV18|TRBJ2-5|-
CASSPLGGETQYF
>-|TRBV10-3|TRBJ2-1|-
CAISPNNEQFF
>-|TRBV7-3|TRBJ2-1|-
CASSLTSSYNEQFF
>-|TRBV25-1|TRBJ2-7|-
CASNLRGAVHEQYF
>-|TRBV18|TRBJ1-1|-
CASSPPRGGSTEAFF
>-|TRBV20-1|TRBJ2-2|TRBD2
CSAPSGRGHTGELFF
>-|TRBV4-1|TRBJ2-7|TRBD2
CASSRTSGNPYEQYF
>-|TRBV20-1|TRBJ2-4|-
CSARDGGAKNIQYF
>-|TRBV12-3/TRBV12-4|TRBJ2-7|-
CASSLGSEQYF
>-|TRBV14|TRBJ2-1|-
CASSQDDIWGYNEQFF
>-|TRBV7-2|TRBJ2-3|TRBD2
CASSLVPAGGGDTQYF
>-|TRBV5-4|TRBJ2-5|TRBD1
CASSFITGVQETQYF
>-|TRBV7-2|TRBJ1-5|-
CASSLVGAGYSNQPQHF
>-|TRBV10-3|TRBJ1-2|TRBD1
CAISTGTGDYGYTF
>-|TRBV29-1|TRBJ2-7|TRBD1
CSVADRGVDEQYF
>-|TRBV7-9|TRBJ2-5|TRBD2
CASSIQGTSGAKTQYF
>-|TRBV5-8|TRBJ1-1|TRBD1
CATRTGGRGPEAFF
>-|TRBV29-1|TRBJ2-7|TRBD1
CSVRGRTGYGEQYF
>-|TRBV6-2/TRBV6-3|TRBJ2-6|-
CASSETRAGGANVLTF
>-|TRBV3-1|TRBJ2-5|-
CASSQLQETQYF
>-|TRBV6-5|TRBJ1-3|-
CASRDSSGNTIYF
>-|TRBV20-1|TRBJ2-7|-
CSARTEIYEQYF
>-|TRBV12-3/TRBV12-4|TRBJ2-2|-
CASSLLVGELFF
>-|TRBV7-9|TRBJ1-2|-
CASSLVGLGGYTF
>-|TRBV28|TRBJ1-2|-
CASSTVTGDYGYTF
>-|TRBV25-1|TRBJ1-4|TRBD1
CASSPTGRTNEKLFF
>-|TRBV28|TRBJ1-1|-
CASSRPNTEAFF
>-|TRBV4-1|TRBJ2-3|-
CASSPQDLPPSTDTQYF
>-|TRBV12-5|TRBJ2-1|TRBD2
CASGLGLAGGRPYNEQFF
>-|TRBV7-2|TRBJ2-3|-
CASTPGTLYTDTQYF
>-|TRBV29-1|TRBJ2-1|TRBD2
CSVGGRARVEQFF
>-|TRBV3-1|TRBJ2-2|-
CASSPDRLIHGELFF
>-|TRBV10-3|TRBJ2-5|-
CAISAELVGETQYF
>-|TRBV2|TRBJ2-1|-
CASSEWGPGYNEQFF
>-|TRBV3-1|TRBJ2-1|TRBD1
CASSQPGQYNEQFF
>-|TRBV20-1|TRBJ2-1|-
CSANRIGNEQFF